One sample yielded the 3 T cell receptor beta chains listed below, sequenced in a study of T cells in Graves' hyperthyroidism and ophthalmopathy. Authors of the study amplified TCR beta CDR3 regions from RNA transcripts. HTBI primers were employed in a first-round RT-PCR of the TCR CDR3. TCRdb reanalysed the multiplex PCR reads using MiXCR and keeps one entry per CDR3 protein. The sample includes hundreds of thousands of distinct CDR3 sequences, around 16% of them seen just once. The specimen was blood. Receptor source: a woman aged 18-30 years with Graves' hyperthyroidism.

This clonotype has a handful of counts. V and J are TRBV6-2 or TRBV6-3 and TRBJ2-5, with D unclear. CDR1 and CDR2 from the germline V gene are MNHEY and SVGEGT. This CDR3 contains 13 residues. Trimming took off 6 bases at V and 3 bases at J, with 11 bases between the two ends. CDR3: CASSDPAKETQYF. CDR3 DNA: TGTGCCAGCAGCGACCCGGCAAAAGAGACCCAGTACTTC.

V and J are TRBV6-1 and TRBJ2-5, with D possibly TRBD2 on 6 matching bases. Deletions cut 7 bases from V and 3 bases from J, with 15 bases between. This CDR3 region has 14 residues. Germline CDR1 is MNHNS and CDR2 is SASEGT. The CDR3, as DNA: TGTGCCAGCAACCCCCGTGGCGGGGAAGAGACCCAGTACTTC. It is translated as CASNPRGGEETQYF.

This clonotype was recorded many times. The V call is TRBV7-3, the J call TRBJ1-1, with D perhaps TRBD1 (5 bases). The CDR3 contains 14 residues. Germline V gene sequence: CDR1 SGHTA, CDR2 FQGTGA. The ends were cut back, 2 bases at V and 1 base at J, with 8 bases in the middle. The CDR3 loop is CASSLGGSNTEAFF. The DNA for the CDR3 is TGTGCCAGCAGCTTAGGGGGGTCGAACACTGAAGCTTTCTTT.